A single TCR beta chain is shown here with its context. What it binds is not known. These data originate in a study of blood T cells in healthy people across ages. Findings and limits, study-wide: Because donor CMV status was unknown, expanded clonotype changes were possibly confounded.

The use of a sample-barcoded 5' primer and a J-beta primer mix characterized a second PCR of about 6 to 11 cycles. One entry per CDR3 protein, called by TCRdb with MiXCR from the 5' RACE reads. The repertoire has hundreds of thousands of distinct CDR3 sequences, roughly 31% of them found once; the top ten carry around 14%. Sequenced material: blood. This receptor was obtained from a woman aged 80 or over in good health.

The CDR3 loop reads CASRDFRDSINYGYTF. DNA for the CDR3: TGTGCCAGCAGAGATTTTCGGGACAGCATTAACTATGGCTACACCTTC. The chain combines TRBV28 with TRBJ1-2, with TRBD1 matching 7 bases. The CDR3 is 16 residues long. V shed 6 bases, J shed 1 base, and the junction held 11 bases outside the gene matches. CDR1 is MDHEN, CDR2 SYDVKM, per germline.